The clone carrying this T cell receptor beta chain was counted at least ten times. This sample was taken from a study of neurological immune-mediated disorders. Time point in this sample: longitudinal time-point 2. 2 million unsorted PBMCs were stored in RNAlater at -80 °C before RNA extraction. Over 200 million TCR-beta sequences (from 15-18 subjects) were yielded by each sequencing run. TCRdb reprocessed the 5' RACE reads via MiXCR and lists one record per CDR3 protein. The sample lists roughly 98,000 distinct CDR3 sequences, about 13% occurring once. Deletions cut 1 base from V and 1 base from J, with 14 bases between. This CDR3 contains 16 residues. Germline CDR1 and CDR2: SGHRS and YFSETQ.

This chain joins TRBV5-1 and TRBJ1-1; D may be TRBD1 (5 bases). Sequenced sample: PBMCs. This TCR came from a female donor with HTLV-1-associated myelopathy (HAM/TSP). CDR3 sequence reads: CASSLRGPPTNTEAFF. The DNA for the CDR3 is TGCGCCAGCAGCTTGAGGGGACCCCCGACGAACACTGAAGCTTTCTTT.